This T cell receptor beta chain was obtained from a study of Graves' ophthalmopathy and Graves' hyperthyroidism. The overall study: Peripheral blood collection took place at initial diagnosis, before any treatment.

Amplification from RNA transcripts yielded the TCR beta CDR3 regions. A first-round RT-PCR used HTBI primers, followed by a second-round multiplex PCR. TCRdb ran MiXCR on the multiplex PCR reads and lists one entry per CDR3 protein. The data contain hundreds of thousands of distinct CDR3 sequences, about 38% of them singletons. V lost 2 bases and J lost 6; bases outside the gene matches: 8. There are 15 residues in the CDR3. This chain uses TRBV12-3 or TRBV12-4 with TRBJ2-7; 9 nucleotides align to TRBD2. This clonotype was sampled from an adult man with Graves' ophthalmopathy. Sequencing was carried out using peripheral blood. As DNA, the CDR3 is TGTGCCAGCAGTTTATCAGCGGGAGGTTCCCCCGAGCAGTACTTC. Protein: CASSLSAGGSPEQYF.